The 17 T cell receptor beta chains listed next were all sequenced from one sample in a study of control samples from healthy donors and cancer patients. TCRdb's copy holds only in-frame clones and misses some; the assay was immunoSEQ multiplex PCR. The table records some 190,000 clones, 90% to 95% of them present only once. The sample consisted of blood. These receptors all stem from a man aged 25-45 years in good health.

The chain employs TRBV5-6 and TRBJ1-6; D ambiguous. CDR3 length: 13 residues. Germline V gene data show CDR1 as SGHDT and CDR2 as YYEEEE. The V end was cut by 4 bases, the J end by 6 bases, with 8 bases between. CDR3 in DNA: TGTGCCAGCAGCGGTACGAGTAATTCACCCCTCCACTTT. Protein product: CASSGTSNSPLHF.

The genes are TRBV19 and TRBJ1-2; 9 bases are shared with TRBD1. The V gene end was trimmed by 6 bases and the J gene end by 8 bases; junction bases not matched to a gene: 4. Germline V gives CDR1 LNHDA, CDR2 SQIVND (reference sequence). The CDR3 is made up of 12 amino acids. In DNA, the CDR3 is TGTGCCAGTAGGGACAGGGGCCGAGGCTACACCTTC. Protein: CASRDRGRGYTF.

Only a few counts were recorded for this clone. The chain combines TRBV9 with TRBJ2-7; a possible D gene is TRBD1 (6 bases). This CDR3 region has 12 residues. Germline V gene lookup returns CDR1 SGDLS and CDR2 YYNGEE. Trimming shortened V by 3 bases and J by 4 bases, and 8 bases separated the two germline ends. CDR3 sequence (DNA): TGTGCCAGCAGCGCCCAGGGGTACGAGCAGTACTTC. It codes for CASSAQGYEQYF.

CDR3 in amino acids: CATSWGLYNEQFF. The CDR3 coding sequence is TGTGCCACCTCCTGGGGGCTCTACAATGAGCAGTTCTTC. The V and J genes are TRBV19 and TRBJ2-1; a possible D gene is TRBD1 (6 bases). Trimming left V 10 bases short and J 3 bases short, with 13 bases between. Germline lookup yields CDR1 LNHDA and CDR2 SQIVND (reference sequence). This CDR3 region has 13 residues.

The chain has TRBV27 and TRBJ2-7, with D possibly being TRBD2 (5 bases). The CDR3 covers 12 residues. Trimming pared 8 bases from V and 4 bases from J, leaving 12 bases between. Germline CDR1 reads MNHEY; CDR2 reads SMNVEV (reference sequence). In DNA, the CDR3 is TGTGCCAGCGCGTCCCCGGGGTACGAGCAGTACTTC. Protein sequence: CASASPGYEQYF.

The rearrangement links TRBV11-2 to TRBJ1-2, with 9 bases that match TRBD1. Germline values: CDR1 SGHAT, CDR2 FQNNGV. The V gene end was trimmed by 4 bases and the J gene end by 2 bases; junction bases not matched to a gene: 2. The CDR3 has 14 amino acids. CDR3 protein: CASSSGQGNYGYTF. DNA of the CDR3: TGTGCCAGCAGCTCCGGACAGGGGAACTATGGCTACACCTTC.

V gene TRBV6-1 combines with J gene TRBJ2-2; D possibly matches TRBD1 or TRBD2 (6 bases each). Per the germline V gene, CDR1 is MNHNS and CDR2 is SASEGT. The CDR3 is 16 amino acids. Trimming took off 3 bases at V and 1 base at J, with 12 bases between the two ends. CDR3 nucleotide sequence: TGTGCCAGCAGTGATATAGGGGGGCGGAACACCGGGGAGCTGTTTTTT. This gives the protein CASSDIGGRNTGELFF.

A few counts support this clone. This chain links TRBV10-1 with TRBJ2-3; TRBD1 might be the D (5 bases). The germline V and J ends were trimmed by 3 bases and 6 bases, with 13 bases remaining between them. The CDR3 loop spans 14 amino acids. CDR1 and CDR2 (germline): WNHNN, SYGVQD (reference sequence). Here the CDR3 reads CASSDRVESDTQYF. The CDR3 nucleotides are TGCGCCAGCAGTGACAGGGTCGAAAGCGATACGCAGTATTTT.

The CDR3 nucleotides read TGTGCCAGCAGCTCCCGGACCTTAAGGAACACCGGGGAGCTGTTTTTT. As protein: CASSSRTLRNTGELFF. The gene calls are TRBV7-8 and TRBJ2-2; D ambiguous. Trimming stripped 4 bases from V and 1 base from J, with 13 bases between. Germline CDR1 is SGHVS and CDR2 is FQNEAQ. CDR3 length: 16 residues.

The chain couples TRBV5-5 to TRBJ1-2; 9 nucleotides line up with TRBD1. In germline, CDR1 is SGHKS, CDR2 YYEKEE (reference sequence). The CDR3 has 15 amino acids. The V and J ends lost 0 bases and 4 bases, in that order; junction bases with no gene match: 4. The DNA for the CDR3 is TGTGCCAGCAGCTTGGCCTCGACAGGGGGCTATGGCTACACCTTC. As protein: CASSLASTGGYGYTF.

This clone was recorded a few times. This chain links TRBV9 with TRBJ1-6; the D gene is possibly TRBD1 (5 bases). V lost 0 bases, J lost 15 bases, and 13 bases lay in between. This CDR3 spans 13 amino acids. From germline, CDR1 is SGDLS and CDR2 YYNGEE. CDR3 in DNA: TGTGCCAGCAGCGTAGAGGGGCAGGGTCGCCTCCACTTT. Translation: CASSVEGQGRLHF.

V is TRBV6-5 and J is TRBJ1-2; a possible D gene is TRBD1 (5 bases). V gave up 7 bases and J gave up 2 bases, with 17 bases separating them. The CDR3 length is 15 residues. Germline V gene sequence: CDR1 MNHEY, CDR2 SVGAGI. CDR3 in DNA: TGTGCCAGCAAACTCGGGACGGGGCTGAACTATGGCTACACCTTC. This gives the protein CASKLGTGLNYGYTF.

In its sample, this clone was seen once. This sequence joins TRBV2 and TRBJ1-1; TRBD1 might be the D (6 bases). CDR1 is SNHLY, CDR2 FYNNEI, per germline. Trimming stripped 6 bases from V and 6 bases from J, with 17 bases between. The CDR3 has 14 residues. The CDR3 here is CASSATGRGPEAFF. The CDR3 DNA is TGTGCCAGCAGCGCGACAGGAAGGGGCCCTGAAGCTTTCTTT.

This clone was seen once. The chain has TRBV19 and TRBJ2-5; D is tentatively TRBD1 or TRBD2 (6 bases each). Trimming left V 7 bases short and J 2 bases short, with 14 bases between. CDR3 length equals 14 residues. Germline V gene lookup returns CDR1 LNHDA and CDR2 SQIVND (reference sequence). The CDR3: CASNLGGPQETQYF. The CDR3 nucleotides are TGTGCCAGTAATCTGGGGGGCCCGCAAGAGACCCAGTACTTC.

The rearrangement joins TRBV6-5 to TRBJ1-4; D is perhaps TRBD1 (5 bases). The germline V gene has CDR1 MNHEY and CDR2 SVGAGI. Trimming removed 5 bases from V and 7 bases from J, with 8 bases in between. This CDR3 comprises 12 residues. Written as DNA, the CDR3 is TGTGCCAGCAGTCAGGGAGGTGAAAAACTGTTTTTT. It translates to CASSQGGEKLFF.

This CDR3 is CASSKKRGNRGTNYGYTF. In DNA form, the CDR3 reads TGTGCCAGCAGCAAAAAGAGGGGCAACAGGGGTACTAACTATGGCTACACCTTC. The chain uses TRBV21-1 and TRBJ1-2; TRBD1 is the table's D call and was not checked against the DNA. TRBV21-1 counts as a pseudogene. The CDR3 length is 18 residues.

The chain employs TRBV24-1 and TRBJ2-6, with a tentative D call TRBD1 (5 bases). CDR3 size: 14 residues. Germline V CDR1 and CDR2: KGHDR, SFDVKD. Deletions cut 4 bases from V and 3 bases from J, with 6 bases between. CDR3 in amino acids: CATSDRVGANVLTF. In DNA form, the CDR3 reads TGTGCCACCAGTGACAGGGTTGGGGCCAACGTCCTGACTTTC.